A selection of T cell receptor beta chains follows, all from one sample in a study of cytomegalovirus exposure and HLA in healthy donors. Profiled with immunoSEQ multiplex PCR; TCRdb holds only in-frame clones, not every one. The sample includes 200,000 to 250,000 clones, 80% to 85% of them seen just once. The sequencing input was PBMCs. These receptors all come from a woman aged 25 to 39 in good health and CMV-seropositive. Both conserved end residues are part of each CDR3. Each record gives: D gene, J gene, V gene, clone size, CDR3 DNA, CDR3 protein. D genes are given only for firm matches. Not all rows give a size; the values are once, few, many and, for expanded clones, a class.

TRBD1 TRBJ1-1 TRBV15 . TGTGCCACCAGCAGAGGACAGGGGGTGAACACTGAAGCTTTCTTT CATSRGQGVNTEAFF
. TRBJ2-7 TRBV30 . TGTGCCTGGAGCCAAGGAAGGGGCGAGCAGTACTTC CAWSQGRGEQYF
. TRBJ1-1 TRBV28 . TGTGCCAGCAAGGTAAGGTACACTGAAGCTTTCTTT CASKVRYTEAFF
TRBD1 TRBJ1-4 TRBV6-5 few TGTGCCAGCAGTCTCGACAGGGACGGTGAAAAACTGTTTTTT CASSLDRDGEKLFF
. TRBJ1-5 TRBV9 . TGTGCCAGCAGCCCATCCGGGACACACGATCAGCCCCAGCATTTT CASSPSGTHDQPQHF
. TRBJ2-5 TRBV5-4 . TGTGCCAGCAGCTTGGGGGCGGGAAGGGAGACCCAGTACTTC CASSLGAGRETQYF
. TRBJ2-3 TRBV4-3 . TGCGCCAGCAGCCAAACCACCTCCAGGTCTAGGACAGATACGCAGTATTTT CASSQTTSRSRTDTQYF
. TRBJ2-7 TRBV5-1 once TGCGCCAGCAGTGAGATAGGGATCGAAAGCGAGCAGTACTTC CASSEIGIESEQYF
. TRBJ2-7 TRBV28 once TGTGCCAGCAGTTCCCCTGCCTCCTACGAGCAGTACTTC CASSSPASYEQYF
TRBD2 TRBJ2-3 TRBV9 . TGTGCCAGCAGCGCTTCAGGGGGACTAGCGGGAGGGAACACAGATACGCAGTATTTT CASSASGGLAGGNTDTQYF
. TRBJ2-2 TRBV7-9 . TGTGCCAGCAGCAATTCCACTCGCACCGGGGAGCTGTTTTTT CASSNSTRTGELFF
. TRBJ2-7 TRBV28 . TGTGCCAGCAGGCGGGACCCGTCCTACGAGCAGTACTTC CASRRDPSYEQYF